This T cell receptor beta chain was observed in a study of blood T cells in healthy people across ages. A remark on this clonotype: One junction end does not reproduce the germline sequence, and a read error may be involved.

Germline assignment: CDR1 SGDLS and CDR2 YYNGEE. CDR3 length: 13 residues. A second PCR, run for about 7 to 11 cycles, used a sample-barcoded 5' primer plus a J-beta primer mix. TCRdb processed the 5' RACE reads anew with MiXCR; each CDR3 protein has one entry. The sample has fewer than 2,000,000 distinct CDR3 sequences, about two fifths seen once; the top ten hold under 30%. J is TRBJ2-5 and V is TRBV9; tentative D call: TRBD1 (5 bases). The receptor was isolated from a human donor in good health. The sample was blood. The CDR3 region has the DNA TGTGCCAGCGGCGTCAGGCAGGGAGAGACCCAGTACTTC. Its protein product is CASGVRQGETQYF.